The 12 T cell receptor beta chains below all came from one sample that was sequenced in a study of T cells in Graves' hyperthyroidism and ophthalmopathy. RNA transcripts served as the template for amplifying TCR beta CDR3 regions. A first-round RT-PCR of the TCR CDR3 used the HTBI primer set. TCRdb called the multiplex PCR reads again in MiXCR, with one record for every CDR3 protein. The table shows about 520,000 distinct CDR3 sequences, with approximately 25% occurring only once. Sequenced sample: blood. These TCRs come from a woman between 25 and 40 years old with Graves' ophthalmopathy.

This clonotype was recorded at least ten times. The gene calls are TRBV19 and TRBJ1-5, with D possibly TRBD1 on 5 matching bases. CDR1 is LNHDA and CDR2 is SQIVND in the germline V gene (reference sequence). The CDR3 covers 13 residues. V lost 5 bases and J 9 bases, leaving 14 bases between the germline ends. The CDR3 region has the DNA TGTGCCAGTAGTGGGACCCCTCGTTGGCCCCAGCATTTT. Translated, it gives CASSGTPRWPQHF.

This clonotype occurred a few times. V usage is TRBV25-1 and J usage is TRBJ2-4, with TRBD2 matching 8 bases. This CDR3 has 13 residues. V shed 4 bases and J 9 bases; nucleotides not matched to a gene: 5. CDR1 MGHDK and CDR2 SYGVNS come from the germline V gene. CDR3: CASSGLAGGIQYF. CDR3 sequence (DNA): TGTGCCAGCAGTGGGCTAGCGGGTGGCATTCAGTACTTC. Using reference TRBV25-1 and TRBJ2-4 for the parts outside the CDR3, the full variable domain is EADIYQTPRYLVIGTGKKITLECSQTMGHDKMYWYQQDPGMELHLIHYSYGVNSTEKGDLSSESTVSRIRTEHFPLTLESARPSHTSQYLCASSGLAGGIQYFGAGTRLSVL.

This chain links TRBV12-3 or TRBV12-4 with TRBJ1-3; D may be TRBD1 (5 bases). V lost 7 bases, J lost 0 bases, and 16 bases lay in between. The length of the CDR3 is 16 residues. The CDR3 region has the DNA TGTGCCAGCACTCCAGGACACGCGAGCTCTGGAAACACCATATATTTT. It encodes CASTPGHASSGNTIYF.

The CDR3 protein is CASSARTGSLYGYTF. CDR3 nucleotide sequence: TGTGCCAGCAGCGCCCGGACCGGGAGTCTCTATGGCTACACCTTC. The chain links TRBV9 to TRBJ1-2; D gene unclear. Trimming stripped 3 bases from V and 4 bases from J, with 16 bases between. CDR3 length equals 15 residues. CDR1 and CDR2 from the germline V gene are SGDLS and YYNGEE.

This clonotype was seen at least ten times. The V call is TRBV5-5, the J call TRBJ2-5; tentative D call: TRBD1 (6 bases). The V end lost 4 bases, the J end lost 5 bases, and 15 bases lay between the germline ends. Germline-derived CDR1 and CDR2 are SGHKS and YYEKEE (reference sequence). The CDR3 loop spans 14 amino acids. CDR3 nucleotide sequence: TGTGCCAGCAGCCGGGACACCCTCAGGGAGACCCAGTACTTC. Residues: CASSRDTLRETQYF.

This clonotype has ten or more counts. The chain employs TRBV5-1 and TRBJ2-3; 8 bases align to TRBD2. Losses at the gene ends were 4 bases for V and 2 bases for J; bases not matched to a gene: 3. Per germline, CDR1 SGHRS and CDR2 YFSETQ. The CDR3 is 14 amino acids. The CDR3 protein is CASSTSGYTDTQYF. CDR3 sequence (DNA): TGCGCCAGCAGCACTAGCGGTTACACAGATACGCAGTATTTT.

The rearrangement links TRBV19 to TRBJ1-2; D is perhaps TRBD1 (5 bases). The germline gives CDR1 LNHDA, CDR2 SQIVND (reference sequence). The CDR3 covers 13 residues. The V end was cut by 5 bases, the J end by 1 base, with 8 bases between. Here the CDR3 DNA reads TGTGCCAGTAGTTGGGACTTTAACTATGGCTACACCTTC. Its translation: CASSWDFNYGYTF.

This clonotype was picked up many times. This chain uses TRBV29-1 with TRBJ2-7; TRBD1 agrees at 11 bases. Germline CDR1 SQVTM, CDR2 ANQGSEA. CDR3 length equals 14 residues. With 4 bases clipped from V and 3 bases from J, the junction kept 5 bases outside the gene matches. Here the CDR3 DNA reads TGCAGCGTTGCTACCGGGACAGGGGGCTACGAGCAGTACTTC. Translating gives CSVATGTGGYEQYF.

This clonotype appeared many times. V gene TRBV18 combines with J gene TRBJ2-7; D gene unclear. Trimming stripped 4 bases from V and 1 base from J, with 11 bases between. Germline V gene lookup returns CDR1 KGHSH and CDR2 LQKENI. The CDR3 runs to 14 residues. The chain's CDR3 is CASSLQLWSYEQYF. CDR3 nucleotide sequence: TGTGCCAGCTCACTCCAATTGTGGTCCTACGAGCAGTACTTC.

This chain joins TRBV6-2 or TRBV6-3 and TRBJ1-6, with a possible D match to TRBD1 (5 bases). Trimming removed 6 bases from V and 5 bases from J, with 17 bases in between. Germline V lookup: CDR1 MNHEY, CDR2 SVGEGT. This CDR3 contains 16 residues. CDR3 protein: CASRRTSGLNNSPLHF. CDR3 DNA: TGTGCCAGCAGGAGAACTTCGGGACTGAATAATTCACCCCTCCACTTT.

This chain links TRBV27 with TRBJ2-5, with 14 positions matching TRBD2. Trimming cost V 6 bases and J 6 bases; bases outside gene matches: 12. CDR1 MNHEY and CDR2 SMNVEV come from the germline V gene (reference sequence). The CDR3 is made up of 17 amino acids. The CDR3 reads CASRGVTGTSGSQTQYF. In DNA form, the CDR3 reads TGTGCCAGCAGAGGGGTAACAGGGACTAGCGGGAGTCAGACCCAGTACTTC.

This clonotype came up many times. This chain connects TRBV27 to TRBJ1-5; D unresolved. V lost 1 base to trimming and J lost 4 bases, with 5 bases between them. CDR3 length: 13 residues. In germline, CDR1 is MNHEY, CDR2 SMNVEV (reference sequence). CDR3 nucleotides: TGTGCCAGCAGTTTATATTGGAATCAGCCCCAGCATTTT. Protein: CASSLYWNQPQHF.